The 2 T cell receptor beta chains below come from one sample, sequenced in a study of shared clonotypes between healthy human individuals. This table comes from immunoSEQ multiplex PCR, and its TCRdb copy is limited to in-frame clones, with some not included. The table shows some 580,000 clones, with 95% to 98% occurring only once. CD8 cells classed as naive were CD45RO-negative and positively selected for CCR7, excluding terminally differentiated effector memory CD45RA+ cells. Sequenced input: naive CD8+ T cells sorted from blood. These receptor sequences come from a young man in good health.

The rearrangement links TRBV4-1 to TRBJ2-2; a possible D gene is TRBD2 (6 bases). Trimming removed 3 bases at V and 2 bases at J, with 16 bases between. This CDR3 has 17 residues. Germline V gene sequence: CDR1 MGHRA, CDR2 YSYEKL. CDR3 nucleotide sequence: TGCGCCAGCAGCCACCAGATTGCGGGGAAAAACACCGGGGAGCTGTTTTTT. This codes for CASSHQIAGKNTGELFF.

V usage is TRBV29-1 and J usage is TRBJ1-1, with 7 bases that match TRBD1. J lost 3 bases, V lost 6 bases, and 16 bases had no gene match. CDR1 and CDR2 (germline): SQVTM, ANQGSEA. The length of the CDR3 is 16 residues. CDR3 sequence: CSVDGQAEHRYTEAFF. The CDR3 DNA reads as TGCAGCGTAGATGGACAGGCAGAACATCGTTACACTGAAGCTTTCTTT.